This T cell receptor beta chain appears in the sequencing data of a study of blood T cell repertoires in COVID-19. Looking at the study overall: Acute and convalescent COVID-19 specimens originated in the United States, Italy and Spain. PBMCs, B-cell-depleted T cells, or T cells were the source of the cDNA or gDNA that made up the material.

The CDR3 is made up of 14 amino acids. CDR1 is SEHNR, CDR2 FQNEAQ, per germline (reference sequence). The ends were cut back, 3 bases at V and 3 bases at J, with 12 bases in the middle. Original analysis: By means of reference gene primer amplification, nucleated cell counts were estimated. Using immunoSEQ multiplex PCR, the repertoire was profiled, and TCRdb retains in-frame clones only, with some absent. That table gives V, J and clone size, and the DNA gave D and trimming. Among approximately 130,000 clones, roughly 89% were seen once, and the ten largest hold more than 2%. This chain uses TRBV7-9 with TRBJ2-7; D not certain. Sequencing input: peripheral blood. The sequence was obtained from a woman aged 45 to 65 with acute or convalescent COVID-19. This CDR3 reads CASSFSGSYYEQYF. CDR3 coding DNA: TGTGCCAGCAGCTTTTCCGGGTCCTACTACGAGCAGTACTTC.